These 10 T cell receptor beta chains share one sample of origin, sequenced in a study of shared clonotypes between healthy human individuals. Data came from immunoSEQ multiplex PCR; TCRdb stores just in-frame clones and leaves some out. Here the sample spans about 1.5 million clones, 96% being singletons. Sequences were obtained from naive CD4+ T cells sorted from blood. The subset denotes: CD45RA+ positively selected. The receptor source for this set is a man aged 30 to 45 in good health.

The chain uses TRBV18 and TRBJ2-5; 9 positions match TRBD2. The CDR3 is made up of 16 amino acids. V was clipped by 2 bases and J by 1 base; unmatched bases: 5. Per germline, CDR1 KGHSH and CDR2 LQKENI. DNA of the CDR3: TGTGCCAGCTCACCATTAGCGGGAGTGAGCCAAGAGACCCAGTACTTC. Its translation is CASSPLAGVSQETQYF.

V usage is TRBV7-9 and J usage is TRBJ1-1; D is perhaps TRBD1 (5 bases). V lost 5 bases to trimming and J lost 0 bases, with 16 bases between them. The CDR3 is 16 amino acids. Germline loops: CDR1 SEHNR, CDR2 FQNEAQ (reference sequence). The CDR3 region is CASSPGTRRVNTEAFF. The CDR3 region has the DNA TGTGCCAGCAGCCCAGGGACGCGGCGGGTGAACACTGAAGCTTTCTTT.

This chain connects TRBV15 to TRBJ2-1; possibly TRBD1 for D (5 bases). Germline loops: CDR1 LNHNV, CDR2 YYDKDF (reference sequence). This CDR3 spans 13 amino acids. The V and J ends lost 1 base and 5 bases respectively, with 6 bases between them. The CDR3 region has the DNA TGTGCCACCAGCAGAGCCAGGGACAATGAGCAGTTCTTC. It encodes CATSRARDNEQFF.

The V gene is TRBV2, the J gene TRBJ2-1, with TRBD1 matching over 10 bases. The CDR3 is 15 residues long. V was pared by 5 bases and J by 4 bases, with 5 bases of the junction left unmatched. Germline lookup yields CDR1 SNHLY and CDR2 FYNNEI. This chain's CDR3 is CASSFDRGQYNEQFF. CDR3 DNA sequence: TGTGCCAGCAGTTTCGACAGGGGGCAATACAATGAGCAGTTCTTC.

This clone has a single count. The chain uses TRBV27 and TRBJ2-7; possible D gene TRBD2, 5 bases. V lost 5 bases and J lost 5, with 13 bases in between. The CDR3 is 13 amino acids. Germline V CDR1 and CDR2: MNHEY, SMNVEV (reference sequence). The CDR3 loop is CASSPLSRDEQYF. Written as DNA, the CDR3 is TGTGCCAGCAGTCCCCTCTCGAGGGACGAGCAGTACTTC.

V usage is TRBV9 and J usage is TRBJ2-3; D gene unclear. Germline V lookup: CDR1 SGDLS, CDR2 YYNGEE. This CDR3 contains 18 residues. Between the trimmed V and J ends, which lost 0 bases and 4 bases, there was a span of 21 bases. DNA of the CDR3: TGTGCCAGCAGCGTAGCTACCAGAACCAAGACTGTAGCAGATACGCAGTATTTT. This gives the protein CASSVATRTKTVADTQYF.

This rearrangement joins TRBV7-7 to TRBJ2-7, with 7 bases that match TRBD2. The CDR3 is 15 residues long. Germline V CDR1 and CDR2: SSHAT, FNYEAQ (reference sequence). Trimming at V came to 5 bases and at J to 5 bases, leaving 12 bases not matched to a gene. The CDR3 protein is CASSDSGGSFNEQYF. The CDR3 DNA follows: TGTGCCAGCAGCGATAGTGGCGGGAGTTTCAACGAGCAGTACTTC.

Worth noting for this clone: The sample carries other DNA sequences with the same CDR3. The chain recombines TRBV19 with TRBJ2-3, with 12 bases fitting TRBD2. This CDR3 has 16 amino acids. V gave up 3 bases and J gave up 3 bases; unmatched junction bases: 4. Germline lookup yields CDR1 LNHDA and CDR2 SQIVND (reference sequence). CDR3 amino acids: CASSILAGGLTDTQYF. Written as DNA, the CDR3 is TGTGCCAGTAGTATTCTAGCGGGAGGGTTGACAGATACGCAGTATTTT.

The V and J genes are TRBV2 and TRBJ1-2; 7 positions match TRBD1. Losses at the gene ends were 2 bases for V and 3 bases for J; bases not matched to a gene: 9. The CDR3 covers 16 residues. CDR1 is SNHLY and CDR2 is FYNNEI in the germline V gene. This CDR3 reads CASSEWGEQGHYGYTF. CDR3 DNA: TGTGCCAGCAGTGAATGGGGGGAACAGGGGCACTATGGCTACACCTTC. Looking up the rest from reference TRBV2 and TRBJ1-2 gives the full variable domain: EPEVTQTPSHQVTQMGQEVILRCVPISNHLYFYWYRQILGQKVEFLVSFYNNEISEKSEIFDDQFSVERPDGSNFTLKIRSTKLEDSAMYFCASSEWGEQGHYGYTFGSGTRLTVV.

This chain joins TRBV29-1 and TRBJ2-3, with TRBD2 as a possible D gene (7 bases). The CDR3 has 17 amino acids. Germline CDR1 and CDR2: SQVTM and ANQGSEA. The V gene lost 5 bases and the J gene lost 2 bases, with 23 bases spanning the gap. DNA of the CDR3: TGCAGCGTTCTGGGGGGGCCAAGGGCGGGACCCACAGATACGCAGTATTTT. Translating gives CSVLGGPRAGPTDTQYF.